The 24 T cell receptor beta chains listed next were all sequenced from one sample in a study of technical replicates of blood from several donors. Profiled with immunoSEQ multiplex PCR; TCRdb holds only in-frame clones, not every one. The table shows fewer than 80,000 clones, with around 86% occurring only once. The sequencing input was PBMCs. The source of these receptors is a human donor in good health. Some clones in this sample may be carry-over from other donors' samples.

Turning to this clone: At the DNA level, this CDR3 is encoded by other sequences in the same sample as well. The V call is TRBV5-4, the J call TRBJ1-1; the D is unclear. V was trimmed by 2 bases and J by 1 base, leaving 9 bases between them. Germline V gives CDR1 SGHNT, CDR2 YYREEE (reference sequence). The CDR3 totals 14 residues. The CDR3 region is CASSLDRGNTEAFF. DNA for the CDR3: TGTGCCAGCAGCTTAGATCGAGGGAACACTGAAGCTTTCTTT.

The V gene is TRBV9, the J gene TRBJ2-7, with 7 positions matching TRBD2. Losses at the gene ends were 0 bases for V and 3 bases for J; bases not matched to a gene: 9. CDR3 length: 16 amino acids. Per the germline V gene, CDR1 is SGDLS and CDR2 is YYNGEE. The CDR3 region is CASSVGTSGDGYEQYF. Written as DNA, the CDR3 is TGTGCCAGCAGCGTAGGAACGAGCGGGGATGGCTACGAGCAGTACTTC.

The chain links TRBV7-2 to TRBJ2-1; D not resolved. The germline V and J ends were trimmed by 5 bases and 5 bases, with 4 bases remaining between them. In germline, CDR1 is SGHTA, CDR2 FQGNSA. This CDR3 is built from 11 residues. CDR3 in DNA: TGTGCCAGCAGCAGCCACAATGAGCAGTTCTTC. The encoded protein is CASSSHNEQFF.

V gene TRBV10-3 combines with J gene TRBJ2-3, with D hard to call. CDR3 length: 16 residues. CDR1 is ENHRY and CDR2 is SYGVKD in the germline V gene. Trimming pared 5 bases from V and 0 bases from J, leaving 15 bases between. In nucleotides, the CDR3 is TGTGCCATCAGTTTGGATTTAGCCACTAGCACAGATACGCAGTATTTT. It specifies CAISLDLATSTDTQYF.

The chain recombines TRBV2 with TRBJ1-4; 9 bases line up with TRBD1. This CDR3 contains 15 residues. V gave up 4 bases and J gave up 7 bases; unmatched junction bases: 7. Germline V CDR1 and CDR2: SNHLY, FYNNEI. The CDR3 loop reads CASSAETGGSEKLFF. The CDR3 region has the DNA TGTGCCAGCAGTGCGGAGACAGGGGGAAGTGAAAAACTGTTTTTT.

The rearrangement uses TRBV7-9 and TRBJ2-3; TRBD2 matches at 8 bases. The CDR3 runs to 16 residues. V was pared by 1 base and J by 0 bases, with 3 bases of the junction left unmatched. Germline values: CDR1 SEHNR, CDR2 FQNEAQ (reference sequence). CDR3 nucleotide sequence: TGTGCCAGCAGCTTAGGGTCTAGCGGGAGCACAGATACGCAGTATTTT. It codes for CASSLGSSGSTDTQYF.

This clone was recorded only once. The chain links TRBV7-8 to TRBJ1-4; D not resolved. This CDR3 contains 13 residues. V was pared by 8 bases and J by 3 bases, with 10 bases between. Germline V gene sequence: CDR1 SGHVS, CDR2 FQNEAQ. In DNA, the CDR3 is TGTGCCAGCCGCCCGGTGGCTAATGAAAAACTGTTTTTT. It is translated as CASRPVANEKLFF.

The chain is built from TRBV7-2 and TRBJ2-1; 7 bases map to TRBD2. The CDR3 has 15 amino acids. CDR1 and CDR2 (germline): SGHTA, FQGNSA. The V and J ends lost 1 base and 8 bases, in that order; junction bases with no gene match: 8. The CDR3 spells CASSLGRGVGDEQFF. In DNA form, the CDR3 reads TGTGCCAGCAGCTTAGGACGGGGGGTTGGCGATGAGCAGTTCTTC.

This clone was counted a single time. The rearrangement joins TRBV6-5 to TRBJ2-5; TRBD2 is a possible D gene (5 bases). CDR3 length: 16 residues. V lost 2 bases, J lost 5 bases, and 18 bases lay in between. The germline gives CDR1 MNHEY, CDR2 SVGAGI. The CDR3 spells CASSYQTLRSGETQYF. CDR3 coding DNA: TGTGCCAGCAGTTACCAGACCCTCAGATCGGGGGAGACCCAGTACTTC.

This chain connects TRBV19 to TRBJ1-6; D ambiguous. V lost 0 bases and J lost 7, with 7 bases in between. Germline CDR1 LNHDA, CDR2 SQIVND (reference sequence). This CDR3 has 14 residues. CDR3 bases: TGTGCCAGTAGTATAGATCCGGGGAATTCACCCCTCCACTTT. It yields the protein CASSIDPGNSPLHF.

In its sample, this clone was seen once. The rearrangement links TRBV5-1 to TRBJ2-1; no clear D gene. The germline V and J ends were trimmed by 3 bases and 3 bases, with 13 bases remaining between them. Per the germline V gene, CDR1 is SGHRS and CDR2 is YFSETQ. This CDR3 is 15 amino acids long. Here the CDR3 DNA reads TGCGCCAGCAGCTCGAGCGCTCAACGCTACAATGAGCAGTTCTTC. Its translation: CASSSSAQRYNEQFF.

This clone was picked up one time. The chain combines TRBV21-1 with TRBJ2-7; the table assigns TRBD2, which was not confirmed against the DNA. TRBV21-1 is deemed a pseudogene. The CDR3 loop spans 14 amino acids. The CDR3 protein is CTGRLASGAYEQYF. CDR3 in DNA: TGCACAGGGAGGCTGGCTAGCGGGGCCTACGAGCAGTACTTC.

The chain carries TRBV2 and TRBJ2-1; 10 bases fit TRBD2. Losses at the gene ends were 8 bases for V and 7 bases for J; bases not matched to a gene: 5. The germline V gene encodes CDR1 SNHLY and CDR2 FYNNEI. The CDR3 has 13 amino acids. The CDR3 loop is CASDLAGDNEQFF. Written as DNA, the CDR3 is TGTGCCAGCGATCTAGCGGGAGATAATGAGCAGTTCTTC. Looking up the rest from reference TRBV2 and TRBJ2-1 gives the full variable domain: EPEVTQTPSHQVTQMGQEVILRCVPISNHLYFYWYRQILGQKVEFLVSFYNNEISEKSEIFDDQFSVERPDGSNFTLKIRSTKLEDSAMYFCASDLAGDNEQFFGPGTRLTVL.

This CDR3 is CASSQAGGQVGYGYTF. As DNA, the CDR3 is TGTGCCAGCAGCCAGGCCGGTGGACAGGTCGGCTATGGCTACACCTTC. The V call is TRBV4-2, the J call TRBJ1-2; TRBD1 agrees at 7 bases. J gave up 4 bases and V 3 bases, and 11 bases lay outside the gene matches. CDR1 and CDR2 from the germline V gene are LGHNA and YNFKEQ. This CDR3 region has 16 residues.

The V call is TRBV9, the J call TRBJ2-1, with D possibly matching TRBD2 (7 bases). The CDR3 extends over 15 amino acids. Between the trimmed V and J ends, which lost 0 bases and 9 bases, there was a span of 16 bases. The V gene's germline CDR1 is SGDLS and CDR2 YYNGEE. The CDR3 here is CASSVELQRGGEQFF. Written as DNA, the CDR3 is TGTGCCAGCAGCGTAGAGCTGCAAAGGGGGGGTGAGCAGTTCTTC.

The chain has TRBV7-2 and TRBJ2-6, with 9 bases lining up with TRBD1. The CDR3 loop spans 17 amino acids. J lost 0 bases, V lost 5 bases, and 5 bases had no gene match. Germline V gene data show CDR1 as SGHTA and CDR2 as FQGNSA. The CDR3 DNA follows: TGTGCCAGCAGCCCTGGACAGGGGCTCTCTGGGGCCAACGTCCTGACTTTC. This encodes CASSPGQGLSGANVLTF.

The chain carries TRBV6-6 and TRBJ2-7; a weak D match, TRBD1 (5 bases). Germline CDR1 is MNHNY and CDR2 is SVGAGI (reference sequence). This CDR3 spans 14 amino acids. The V and J ends lost 7 bases and 2 bases respectively, with 15 bases between them. CDR3 in amino acids: CASNLAMGPYEQYF. CDR3 DNA sequence: TGTGCCAGCAATTTGGCAATGGGGCCCTACGAGCAGTACTTC.

CDR3 residues: CASSRGVRDRGSDTQYF. CDR3 nucleotide sequence: TGTGCCAGCTCACGAGGGGTTCGCGACAGGGGATCAGATACGCAGTATTTT. The rearrangement joins TRBV18 to TRBJ2-3, with 8 bases identical to TRBD1. There are 17 residues in the CDR3. V shed 4 bases and J 4 bases; nucleotides not matched to a gene: 13. Looked up from germline, CDR1 is KGHSH and CDR2 is LQKENI.

In regard to this clone: An end of the junction differs from the germline gene, which may be a read error. This chain joins TRBV11-3 and TRBJ2-2, with D possibly being TRBD2 (6 bases). Germline-derived CDR1 and CDR2 are SGHNT and YENEEA. The CDR3 totals 13 residues. CDR3 nucleotide sequence: TGTGCCAGCAGCTTAGCTAGCGCCGGGGGGCTGTTTTTT. Residues: CASSLASAGGLFF.

This chain joins TRBV19 and TRBJ1-5; D is uncertain. From germline, CDR1 is LNHDA and CDR2 SQIVND (reference sequence). Trimming cost V 10 bases and J 0 bases, with 10 bases left between them. The CDR3 has 13 residues. The CDR3: CATSLSSNQPQHF. CDR3 coding DNA: TGTGCCACCTCTCTGAGTAGCAATCAGCCCCAGCATTTT.

A remark on this clone: A read error may account for a junction end that differs from germline. The rearrangement uses TRBV9 and TRBJ2-1, with 8 nucleotides matching TRBD2. Germline CDR1 is SGDLS and CDR2 is YYNGEE. The CDR3 has 16 residues. CDR3 region: CASSVDGGAIYDEQFF. DNA of the CDR3: TGTGCCAGCAGCGTGGACGGGGGGGCCATCTACGATGAGCAGTTCTTC.

The chain employs TRBV15 and TRBJ1-5; no firm D call. Germline V gives CDR1 LNHNV, CDR2 YYDKDF (reference sequence). Trimming left V 1 base short and J 6 bases short, with 4 bases between. The CDR3 is 12 residues long. As DNA, the CDR3 is TGTGCCACCAGCAGAGTCGGTCAGCCCCAGCATTTT. It translates to CATSRVGQPQHF. The full variable domain, with the rest looked up from reference TRBV15 and TRBJ1-5, is DAMVIQNPRYQVTQFGKPVTLSCSQTLNHNVMYWYQQKSSQAPKLLFHYYDKDFNNEADTPDNFQSRRPNTSFCFLDIRSPGLGDTAMYLCATSRVGQPQHFGDGTRLSIL.

The J gene is TRBJ2-1, the V gene TRBV5-4; TRBD2 aligns across 14 bases. This CDR3 spans 16 amino acids. The trim removed 4 bases at V and 6 bases at J, leaving 6 bases unmatched. From germline, CDR1 is SGHNT and CDR2 YYREEE (reference sequence). CDR3 coding DNA: TGTGCCAGCAGCCCGGTAGGGACTAGCGGGAGCAATGAGCAGTTCTTC. Its protein is CASSPVGTSGSNEQFF.

The chain is built from TRBV5-6 and TRBJ2-1; weak D call: TRBD2 (7 bases). Trimming shortened V by 7 bases and J by 2 bases, and 13 bases separated the two germline ends. Germline V gene lookup returns CDR1 SGHDT and CDR2 YYEEEE. This CDR3 has 14 amino acids. CDR3 sequence reads: CASFGGLTYNEQFF. CDR3 bases: TGTGCCAGCTTCGGGGGGCTAACCTACAATGAGCAGTTCTTC.